One sample yielded the 5 T cell receptor beta chains listed below, sequenced in a study of identical twins. TCRdb re-called the 5' RACE reads through MiXCR, storing one row per CDR3 protein. Seen here are about 730,000 distinct CDR3 sequences, 21% observed once, and the top ten hold about 4.5%. A further study also used this sample, focusing on T cells expressing NK-cell markers.

What was sequenced was PBMCs. The source of these receptors is a woman aged 18 to 35 in good health.

V usage is TRBV6-5 and J usage is TRBJ1-2; a possible D gene is TRBD1 (6 bases). V was trimmed by 6 bases and J by 4 bases, leaving 15 bases between them. This CDR3 is built from 14 residues. Germline V gene sequence: CDR1 MNHEY, CDR2 SVGAGI. The CDR3 DNA is TGTGCCAGCAGGTACAGGGTCAGAAGCTATGGCTACACCTTC. It translates to CASRYRVRSYGYTF.

This rearrangement joins TRBV12-3 or TRBV12-4 to TRBJ2-7; D gene ambiguous. The CDR3 has 13 amino acids. Trimming took 4 bases from V and 2 from J, leaving 9 bases between them. CDR3 sequence reads: CASSSSSTYEQYF. In DNA, the CDR3 is TGTGCCAGCAGTTCAAGTAGTACCTACGAGCAGTACTTC.

The J gene is TRBJ1-2, the V gene TRBV12-3 or TRBV12-4, with a weak D call TRBD1 (6 bases). The CDR3 totals 15 residues. The germline V and J ends were trimmed by 4 bases and 1 base, with 13 bases remaining between them. CDR3 coding DNA: TGTGCCAGCAGTTCGCGGACAGTTAATAACTATGGCTACACCTTC. This gives the protein CASSSRTVNNYGYTF.

The sample holds a few counts of this clonotype. This rearrangement joins TRBV20-1 to TRBJ2-4; 10 bases align to TRBD2. The germline CDR1 and CDR2 sequences are DFQATT and SNEGSKA (reference sequence). The CDR3 is 13 residues long. V gave up 3 bases and J gave up 12 bases; unmatched junction bases: 8. The CDR3, as DNA: TGCAGTGCTAGTCCTAGCGGGGGTCTTAGTCAGTACTTC. Residues: CSASPSGGLSQYF.

This clonotype has a count of ten or more. The chain links TRBV27 to TRBJ2-5; the D gene is possibly TRBD1 (5 bases). The CDR3 has 13 residues. Trimming pared 5 bases from V and 5 bases from J, leaving 12 bases between. Germline values: CDR1 MNHEY, CDR2 SMNVEV (reference sequence). CDR3 bases: TGTGCCAGCAGTCTCTCAGGGCGGGAGACCCAGTACTTC. Translation gives CASSLSGRETQYF.